Shown below are 11 T cell receptor beta chains from a single sample sequenced in a study of regulatory T cells in long-lasting Graves disease. Time point noted: newly diagnosed GD, antithyroid drugs for less than 3 months. PBMCs were the source of the RNA used for TCR sequencing. Construction of the TCR beta libraries employed iRepertoire HTBI primers in conjunction with Arm-PCR of CDR3 regions. TCRdb itself ran the multiplex PCR reads through MiXCR, one entry per CDR3 protein. Of a few hundred thousand distinct CDR3 sequences detected, around 16% appear once; the ten largest clones hold about 8.2%. These same records also appear under a second study, on T cells in Graves' hyperthyroidism and ophthalmopathy.

Sample: peripheral blood mononuclear cells (PBMCs), taken at new diagnosis, from a patient treated with antithyroid drugs. These receptors all stem from a middle-aged woman with Graves disease.

There are many counts of this clonotype. The chain uses TRBV12-3 or TRBV12-4 and TRBJ2-1; D is perhaps TRBD2 (8 bases). The CDR3 has 16 residues. V was cut by 4 bases and J by 7 bases, with 20 bases left in between. The CDR3 region has the DNA TGTGCCAGCAGTTCCCAGGGGGTAGCGGGGCCAAATGAGCAGTTCTTC. Its protein is CASSSQGVAGPNEQFF.

This clonotype was seen only a few times. This chain connects TRBV24-1 to TRBJ2-2, with TRBD2 matching 13 bases. The germline gives CDR1 KGHDR, CDR2 SFDVKD. This CDR3 spans 19 amino acids. V shed 3 bases, J shed 3 bases, and the junction held 9 bases outside the gene matches. CDR3 in DNA: TGTGCCACCAGTGATCCGCCGGGGGGACTAGCGGGATACACCGGGGAGCTGTTTTTT. This sequence encodes CATSDPPGGLAGYTGELFF.

This clonotype was counted ten times or more. The chain combines TRBV12-3 or TRBV12-4 with TRBJ1-4; unclear D gene. V lost 5 bases and J lost 1, with 14 bases in between. This CDR3 is built from 16 residues. CDR3 DNA sequence: TGTGCCAGCAGTGGAGAAGCAGCGGGAACTAATGAAAAACTGTTTTTT. Translating gives CASSGEAAGTNEKLFF.

This clonotype came up a few times. The V call is TRBV28, the J call TRBJ1-6; maybe TRBD1 (5 bases). The germline gives CDR1 MDHEN, CDR2 SYDVKM. V was cut by 3 bases and J by 6 bases, with 15 bases left in between. The CDR3 spans 16 residues. CDR3 region: CASSLGLEGPNSPLHF. In nucleotides, the CDR3 is TGTGCCAGCAGTTTGGGATTAGAGGGGCCTAATTCACCCCTCCACTTT.

Many counts were recorded for this clonotype. The rearrangement joins TRBV7-9 to TRBJ2-5, with 11 bases fitting TRBD1. V was pared by 3 bases and J by 5 bases, with 8 bases of the junction left unmatched. The length of the CDR3 is 16 residues. Per germline, CDR1 SEHNR and CDR2 FQNEAQ (reference sequence). The CDR3 loop is CASSFRDRGSEETQYF. Written as DNA, the CDR3 is TGTGCCAGCAGCTTTAGGGACAGGGGGTCGGAGGAGACCCAGTACTTC.

This clonotype showed up just a few times. The chain couples TRBV7-9 to TRBJ2-7; TRBD1 agrees at 9 bases. The V gene end was trimmed by 6 bases and the J gene end by 1 base; junction bases not matched to a gene: 4. Germline-derived CDR1 and CDR2 are SEHNR and FQNEAQ (reference sequence). This CDR3 is 14 amino acids long. This chain's CDR3 is CASSRQGVSYEQYF. Here the CDR3 DNA reads TGTGCCAGCAGTAGACAGGGGGTATCCTACGAGCAGTACTTC.

In this sample, this clonotype turned up many times. The rearrangement links TRBV20-1 to TRBJ2-7, with no clear D. V was trimmed by 4 bases and J by 1 base, leaving 8 bases between them. The CDR3 spans 12 residues. The germline CDR1 and CDR2 sequences are DFQATT and SNEGSKA (reference sequence). The CDR3 is CSAIGRSYEQYF. CDR3 bases: TGCAGTGCTATTGGCAGGTCCTACGAGCAGTACTTC.

The table lists this clonotype with a few counts. The chain has TRBV15 and TRBJ1-5; D gene ambiguous. The CDR3 extends over 15 amino acids. Trimming pared 0 bases from V and 1 base from J, leaving 7 bases between. Germline assignment: CDR1 LNHNV and CDR2 YYDKDF (reference sequence). CDR3 amino acids: CATSREQMSNQPQHF. CDR3 DNA: TGTGCCACCAGCAGAGAACAGATGAGCAATCAGCCCCAGCATTTT.

This clonotype was detected many times. The chain carries TRBV12-3 or TRBV12-4 and TRBJ1-1; D is unclear. The CDR3 totals 17 residues. Trimming took 6 bases from V and 0 from J, leaving 20 bases between them. The CDR3 reads CASRAARTVALNTEAFF. DNA for the CDR3: TGTGCCAGCAGAGCTGCCCGAACGGTGGCCTTGAACACTGAAGCTTTCTTT.

Note on this clonotype: The CDR3 carries no conserved terminal phenylalanine or tryptophan, so it likely arises from a read error. V usage is TRBV20-1 and J usage is TRBJ2-7; 9 bases are a match to TRBD1. The V gene's germline CDR1 is DFQATT and CDR2 SNEGSKA (reference sequence). After removal of 6 bases from V and 3 bases from J, the junction contained 9 bases not matched to a gene. The CDR3 consists of 14 residues. In DNA form, the CDR3 reads TGCAGTGCGCCGGGACAGGGACAATACTACGAGCAGTACTTG. It is translated as CSAPGQGQYYEQYL.

This clonotype was seen at least ten times. V and J are TRBV12-3 or TRBV12-4 and TRBJ2-2, with D perhaps matching TRBD1 or TRBD2 (5 bases each). The CDR3 covers 14 residues. V dropped 5 bases and J dropped 8 bases, with 15 bases sitting between them. The CDR3 sequence is CASSLGPANGELFF. In DNA, the CDR3 is TGTGCCAGCAGTCTGGGACCCGCTAATGGGGAGCTGTTTTTT.